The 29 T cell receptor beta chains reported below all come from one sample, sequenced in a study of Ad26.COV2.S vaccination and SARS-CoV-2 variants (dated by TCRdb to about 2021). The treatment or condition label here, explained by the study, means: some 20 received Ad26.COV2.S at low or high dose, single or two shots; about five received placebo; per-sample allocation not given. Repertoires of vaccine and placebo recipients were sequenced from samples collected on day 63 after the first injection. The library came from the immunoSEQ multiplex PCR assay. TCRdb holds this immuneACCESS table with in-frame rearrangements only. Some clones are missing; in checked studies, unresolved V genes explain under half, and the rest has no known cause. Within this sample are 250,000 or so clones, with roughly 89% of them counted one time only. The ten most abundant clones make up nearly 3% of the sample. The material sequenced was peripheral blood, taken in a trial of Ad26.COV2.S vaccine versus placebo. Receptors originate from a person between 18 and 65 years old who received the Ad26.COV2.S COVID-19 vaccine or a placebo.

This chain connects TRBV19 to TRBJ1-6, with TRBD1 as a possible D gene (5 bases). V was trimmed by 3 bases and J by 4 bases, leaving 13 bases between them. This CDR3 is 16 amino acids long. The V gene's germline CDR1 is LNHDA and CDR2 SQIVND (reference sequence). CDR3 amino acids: CASSILGTVYNSPLHF. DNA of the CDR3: TGTGCCAGTAGTATTCTCGGGACGGTATATAATTCACCCCTCCACTTT.

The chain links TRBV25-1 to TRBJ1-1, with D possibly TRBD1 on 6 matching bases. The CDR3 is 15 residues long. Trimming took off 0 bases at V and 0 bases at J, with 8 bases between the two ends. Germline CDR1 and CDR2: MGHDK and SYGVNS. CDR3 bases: TGTGCCAGCAGTGAATATACAGGGATGAACACTGAAGCTTTCTTT. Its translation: CASSEYTGMNTEAFF.

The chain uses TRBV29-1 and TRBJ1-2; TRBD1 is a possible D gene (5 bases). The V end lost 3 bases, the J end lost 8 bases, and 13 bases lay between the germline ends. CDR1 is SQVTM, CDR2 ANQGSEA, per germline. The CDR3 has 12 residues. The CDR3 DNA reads TGCAGCGTTGACGGGACTTCTAGGGGCTACACCTTC. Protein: CSVDGTSRGYTF.

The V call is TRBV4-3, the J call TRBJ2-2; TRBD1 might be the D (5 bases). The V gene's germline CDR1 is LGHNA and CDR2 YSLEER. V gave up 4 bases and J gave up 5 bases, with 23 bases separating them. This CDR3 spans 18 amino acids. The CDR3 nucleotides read TGCGCCAGCAGCCCATCCTACCAAGGGGTCCTGAGGACCGGGGAGCTGTTTTTT. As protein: CASSPSYQGVLRTGELFF.

The CDR3 reads CASSVGGWGTGGNRDTQYF. The CDR3 region has the DNA TGTGCCAGCAGCGTAGGAGGGTGGGGGACAGGGGGCAATCGGGATACGCAGTATTTT. The V call is TRBV9, the J call TRBJ2-3, with 12 nucleotides matching TRBD1. CDR1 and CDR2 (germline): SGDLS, YYNGEE. J gave up 6 bases and V 0 bases, and 14 bases lay outside the gene matches. The CDR3 loop spans 19 amino acids.

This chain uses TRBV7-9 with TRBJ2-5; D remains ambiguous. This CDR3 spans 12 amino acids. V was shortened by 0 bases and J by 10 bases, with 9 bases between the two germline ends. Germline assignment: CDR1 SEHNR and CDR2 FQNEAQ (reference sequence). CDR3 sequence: CASSLAVSNQYF. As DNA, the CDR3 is TGTGCCAGCAGCTTAGCTGTCTCTAACCAGTACTTC.

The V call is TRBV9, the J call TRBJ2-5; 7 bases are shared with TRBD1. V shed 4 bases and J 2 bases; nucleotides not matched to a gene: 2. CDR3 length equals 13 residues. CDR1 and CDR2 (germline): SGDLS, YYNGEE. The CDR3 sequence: CASSMGQQETQYF. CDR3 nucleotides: TGTGCCAGCAGCATGGGACAGCAAGAGACCCAGTACTTC.

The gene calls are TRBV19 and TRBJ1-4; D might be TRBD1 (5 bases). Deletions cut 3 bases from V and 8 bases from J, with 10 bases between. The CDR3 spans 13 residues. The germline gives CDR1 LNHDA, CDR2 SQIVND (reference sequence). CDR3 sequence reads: CASSITGEEKLFF. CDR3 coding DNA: TGTGCCAGTAGTATTACAGGCGAAGAAAAACTGTTTTTT.

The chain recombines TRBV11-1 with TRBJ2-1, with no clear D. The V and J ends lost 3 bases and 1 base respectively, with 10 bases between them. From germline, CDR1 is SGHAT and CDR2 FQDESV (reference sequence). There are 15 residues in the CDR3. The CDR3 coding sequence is TGTGCCAGCAGCTTGGGGTTTAATTCCTACAATGAGCAGTTCTTC. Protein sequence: CASSLGFNSYNEQFF. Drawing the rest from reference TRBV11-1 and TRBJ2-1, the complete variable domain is EAEVAQSPRYKITEKSQAVAFWCDPISGHATLYWYRQILGQGPELLVQFQDESVVDDSQLPKDRFSAERLKGVDSTLKIQPAELGDSAMYLCASSLGFNSYNEQFFGPGTRLTVL.

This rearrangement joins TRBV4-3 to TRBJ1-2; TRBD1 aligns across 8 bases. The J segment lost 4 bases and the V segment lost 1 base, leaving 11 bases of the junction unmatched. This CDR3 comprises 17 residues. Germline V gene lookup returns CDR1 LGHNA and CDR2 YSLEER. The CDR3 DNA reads TGCGCCAGCAGCCAAGCACTGACGACAGGGGTCCTCTATGGCTACACCTTC. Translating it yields CASSQALTTGVLYGYTF.

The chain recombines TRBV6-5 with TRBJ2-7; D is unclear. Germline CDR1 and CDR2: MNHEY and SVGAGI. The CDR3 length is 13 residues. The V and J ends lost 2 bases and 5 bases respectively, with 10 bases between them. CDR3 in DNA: TGTGCCAGCAGTTACCGCCTGTCTGACGAGCAGTACTTC. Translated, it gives CASSYRLSDEQYF.

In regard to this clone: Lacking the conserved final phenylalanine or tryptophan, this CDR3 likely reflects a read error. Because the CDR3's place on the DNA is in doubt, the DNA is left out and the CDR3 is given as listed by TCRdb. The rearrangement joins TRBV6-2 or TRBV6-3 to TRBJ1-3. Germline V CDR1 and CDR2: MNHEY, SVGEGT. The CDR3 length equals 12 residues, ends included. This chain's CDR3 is CASSSSGARGSP.

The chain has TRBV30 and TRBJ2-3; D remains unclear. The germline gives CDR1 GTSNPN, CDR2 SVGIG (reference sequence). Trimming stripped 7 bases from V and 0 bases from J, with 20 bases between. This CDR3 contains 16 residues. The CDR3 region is CALEGGSKKSTDTQYF. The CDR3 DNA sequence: TGTGCCTTGGAAGGTGGATCAAAGAAGAGCACAGATACGCAGTATTTT.

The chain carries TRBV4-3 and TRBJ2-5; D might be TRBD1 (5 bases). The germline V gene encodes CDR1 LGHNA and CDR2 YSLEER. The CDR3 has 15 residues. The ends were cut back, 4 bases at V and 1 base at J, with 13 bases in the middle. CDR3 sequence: CASSPAPGFQETQYF. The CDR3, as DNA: TGCGCCAGCAGCCCGGCCCCAGGGTTCCAAGAGACCCAGTACTTC.

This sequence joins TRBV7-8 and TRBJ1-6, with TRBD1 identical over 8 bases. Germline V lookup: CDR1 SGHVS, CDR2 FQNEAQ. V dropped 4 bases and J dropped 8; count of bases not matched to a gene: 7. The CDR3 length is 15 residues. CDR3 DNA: TGTGCCAGCAGCTCTCGACAGGGGAAAGATTCACCCCTCCACTTT. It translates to CASSSRQGKDSPLHF.

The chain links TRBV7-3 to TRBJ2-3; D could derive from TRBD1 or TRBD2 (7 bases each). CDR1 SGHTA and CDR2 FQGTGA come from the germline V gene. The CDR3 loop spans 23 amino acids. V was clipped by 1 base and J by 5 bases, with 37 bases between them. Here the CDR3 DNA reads TGTGCCAGCAGCTTAAACAATCCAGGGGGACTAAGATACCAAACCTCCGGCCGAGATACGCAGTATTTT. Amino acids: CASSLNNPGGLRYQTSGRDTQYF.

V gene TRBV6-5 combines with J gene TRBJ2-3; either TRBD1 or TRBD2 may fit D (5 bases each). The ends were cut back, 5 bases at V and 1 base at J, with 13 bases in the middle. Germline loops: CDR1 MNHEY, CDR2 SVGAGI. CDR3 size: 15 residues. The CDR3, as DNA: TGTGCCAGCAGTCACCGGGACGGACGCACAGATACGCAGTATTTT. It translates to CASSHRDGRTDTQYF.

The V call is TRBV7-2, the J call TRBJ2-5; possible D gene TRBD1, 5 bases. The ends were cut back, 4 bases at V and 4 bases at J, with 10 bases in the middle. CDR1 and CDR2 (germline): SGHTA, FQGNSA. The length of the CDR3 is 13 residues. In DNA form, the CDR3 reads TGTGCCAGCAGCTCACAAAGGGGAGAGACCCAGTACTTC. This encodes CASSSQRGETQYF.

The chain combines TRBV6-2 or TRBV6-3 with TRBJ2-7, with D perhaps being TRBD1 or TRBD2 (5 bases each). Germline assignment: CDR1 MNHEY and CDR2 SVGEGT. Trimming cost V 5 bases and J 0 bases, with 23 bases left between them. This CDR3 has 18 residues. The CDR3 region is CASSTLIVGGRDSYEQYF. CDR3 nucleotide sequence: TGTGCCAGCAGTACGTTAATAGTTGGGGGACGAGACTCCTACGAGCAGTACTTC.

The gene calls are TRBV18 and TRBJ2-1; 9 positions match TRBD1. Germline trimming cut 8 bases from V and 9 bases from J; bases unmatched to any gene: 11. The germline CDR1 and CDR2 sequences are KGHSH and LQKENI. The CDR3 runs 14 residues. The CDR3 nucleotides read TGTGCCAGCCTCCGGGACAGGGAGGTTGGTGAGCAGTTCTTC. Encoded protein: CASLRDREVGEQFF. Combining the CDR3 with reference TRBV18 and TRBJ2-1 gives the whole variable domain NAGVMQNPRHLVRRRGQEARLRCSPMKGHSHVYWYRQLPEEGLKFMVYLQKENIIDESGMPKERFSAEFPKEGPSILRIQQVVRGDSAAYFCASLRDREVGEQFFGPGTRLTVL.

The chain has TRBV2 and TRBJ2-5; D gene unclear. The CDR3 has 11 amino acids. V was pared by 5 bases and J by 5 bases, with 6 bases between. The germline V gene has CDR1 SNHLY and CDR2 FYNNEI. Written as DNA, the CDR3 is TGTGCCAGCAGTTTCGGGGAGACCCAGTACTTC. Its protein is CASSFGETQYF.

The CDR3 DNA reads TGCGCCAGCAGCCCAATCCGGGGGGCGGTCACTGAAGCTTTCTTT. Its protein is CASSPIRGAVTEAFF. This sequence joins TRBV4-1 and TRBJ1-1, with D possibly being TRBD1 (6 bases). This CDR3 region has 15 residues. The germline V gene has CDR1 MGHRA and CDR2 YSYEKL. V was trimmed by 4 bases and J by 4 bases, leaving 16 bases between them.

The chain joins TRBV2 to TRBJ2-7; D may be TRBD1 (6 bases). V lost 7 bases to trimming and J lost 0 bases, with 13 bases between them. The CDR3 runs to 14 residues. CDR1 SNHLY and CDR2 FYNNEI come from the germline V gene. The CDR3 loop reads CASKRGTTSYEQYV. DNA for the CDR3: TGTGCCAGCAAGAGGGGGACAACCTCCTACGAGCAGTACGTC.

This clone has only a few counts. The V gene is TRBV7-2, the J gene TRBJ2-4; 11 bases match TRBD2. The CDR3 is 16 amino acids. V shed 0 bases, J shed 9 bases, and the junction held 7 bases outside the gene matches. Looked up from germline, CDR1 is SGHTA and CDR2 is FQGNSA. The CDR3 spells CASSLAHSGGAIIQYF. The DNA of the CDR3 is TGTGCCAGCAGCTTAGCGCATAGCGGGGGGGCCATCATTCAGTACTTC.

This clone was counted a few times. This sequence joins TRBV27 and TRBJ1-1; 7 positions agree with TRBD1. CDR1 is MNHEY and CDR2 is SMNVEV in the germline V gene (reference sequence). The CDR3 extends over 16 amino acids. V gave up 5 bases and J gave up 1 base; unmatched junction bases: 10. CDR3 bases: TGTGCCAGCAGTACCCGGGACAGCCGTAGGAACACTGAAGCTTTCTTT. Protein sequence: CASSTRDSRRNTEAFF.

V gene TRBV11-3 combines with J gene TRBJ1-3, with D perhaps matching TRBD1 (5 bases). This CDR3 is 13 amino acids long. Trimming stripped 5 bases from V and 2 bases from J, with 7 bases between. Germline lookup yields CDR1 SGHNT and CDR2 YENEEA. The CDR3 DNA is TGTGCCAGCAGCCTACAGGCTGGAAACACCATATATTTT. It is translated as CASSLQAGNTIYF.

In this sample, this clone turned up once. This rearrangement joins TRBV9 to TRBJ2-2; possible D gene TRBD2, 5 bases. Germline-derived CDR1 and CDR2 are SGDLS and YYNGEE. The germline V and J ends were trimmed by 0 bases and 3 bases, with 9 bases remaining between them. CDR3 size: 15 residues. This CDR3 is CASSVGVGDTGELFF. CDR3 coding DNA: TGTGCCAGCAGCGTAGGCGTCGGGGACACCGGGGAGCTGTTTTTT. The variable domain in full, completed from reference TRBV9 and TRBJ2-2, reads DSGVTQTPKHLITATGQRVTLRCSPRSGDLSVYWYQQSLDQGLQFLIQYYNGEERAKGNILERFSAQQFPDLHSELNLSSLELGDSALYFCASSVGVGDTGELFFGEGSRLTVL.

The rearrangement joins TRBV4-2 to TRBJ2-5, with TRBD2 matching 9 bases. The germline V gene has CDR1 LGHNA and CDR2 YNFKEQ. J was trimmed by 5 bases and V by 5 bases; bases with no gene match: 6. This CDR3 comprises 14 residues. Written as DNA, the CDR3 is TGTGCCAGCAGCTCGGGACTAGCAATCGAGACCCAGTACTTC. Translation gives CASSSGLAIETQYF.

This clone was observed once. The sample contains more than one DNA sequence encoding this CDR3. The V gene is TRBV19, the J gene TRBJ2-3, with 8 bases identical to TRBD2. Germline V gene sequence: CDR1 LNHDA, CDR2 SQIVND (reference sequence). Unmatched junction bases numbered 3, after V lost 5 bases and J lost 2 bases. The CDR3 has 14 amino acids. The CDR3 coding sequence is TGTGCCAGTAGTTCTAGCGGGTCCACAGATACGCAGTATTTT. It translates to CASSSSGSTDTQYF.